Shown below are 27 T cell receptor beta chains from a single sample sequenced in a study of glioma-infiltrating T cells. Amplification of TCR alpha and beta CDR3 regions from RNA used iRepertoire nested multiplex PCR. Via MiXCR, TCRdb re-called the multiplex PCR reads, giving one row per CDR3 protein. The sample has approximately 400,000 distinct CDR3 sequences, more than 35% seen once. The sample consisted of glioma tissue, nonneoplastic brain tissue, or PBMCs (not recorded which). All receptors derive from a human donor with low-grade glioma or glioblastoma, undergoing nonglioma brain surgery, or in good health (not recorded which).

As for this clonotype: It may be a read error: a sequence one base away is much more abundant. The genes are TRBV25-1 and TRBJ2-5; 10 nucleotides line up with TRBD2. The CDR3 consists of 13 residues. CDR1 is MGHDK and CDR2 is SYGVNS in the germline V gene. CDR3 sequence: CASSASGGENQYF. Written as DNA, the CDR3 is TGTGCCAGCAGTGCGAGCGGGGGGGAGAACCAGTACTTC.

Comments on this clonotype: Given a much more abundant clone one base away, this may be a read error. This sequence joins TRBV28 and TRBJ2-1, with D possibly being TRBD1 (6 bases). The CDR3 is made up of 15 amino acids. The germline V gene encodes CDR1 MDHEN and CDR2 SYDVKM. With 6 bases removed from V and 6 bases from J, the gap between germline ends came to 18 bases. CDR3 coding DNA: TGTGCCAGCAGCTGGGGATCACAGGGTATCAATGAGCAGTTCTTC. Translation gives CASSWGSQGINEQFF. Combining the CDR3 with reference TRBV28 and TRBJ2-1 gives the whole variable domain DVKVTQSSRYLVKRTGEKVFLECVQDMDHENMFWYRQDPGLGLRLIYFSYDVKMKEKGDIPEGYSVSREKKERFSLILESASTNQTSMYLCASSWGSQGINEQFFGPGTRLTVL.

The genes are TRBV14 and TRBJ1-6; 8 bases are a match to TRBD1. Per the germline V gene, CDR1 is SGHDN and CDR2 is FVKESK. CDR3 size: 16 residues. Trimming cost V 6 bases and J 7 bases; bases outside gene matches: 11. The CDR3 region has the DNA TGTGCCAGCAGAGCGCAGGGGGCATTTTGGAATTCACCCCTCCACTTT. Translation: CASRAQGAFWNSPLHF.

On this clonotype itself: Without the conserved terminal phenylalanine or tryptophan, this CDR3 likely stems from a read error. The chain combines TRBV7-6 with TRBJ2-5; D not resolved. The germline V gene has CDR1 SGHVS and CDR2 FNYEAQ. The V and J ends lost 2 bases and 9 bases respectively, with 22 bases between them. CDR3 length: 16 amino acids. DNA for the CDR3: TGTGCCAGCAGCTTAAGTTTCTCGGTAATCGATGAGTCCCAGTACTTA. It is translated as CASSLSFSVIDESQYL.

This clonotype was observed at least ten times. This chain joins TRBV27 and TRBJ2-7; D is unclear. Per germline, CDR1 MNHEY and CDR2 SMNVEV (reference sequence). CDR3 length: 16 residues. V lost 5 bases, J lost 1 base, and 18 bases lay in between. In DNA, the CDR3 is TGTGCCAGCAGTCCCCGGTCTCCGGGTCTATCCTACGAGCAGTACTTC. It specifies CASSPRSPGLSYEQYF.

For this clonotype: A read error may explain this, as a much larger clone is one base away. The V and J genes are TRBV6-1 and TRBJ1-2; TRBD1 is a possible D gene (5 bases). V was trimmed by 5 bases and J by 4 bases, leaving 11 bases between them. Germline lookup yields CDR1 MNHNS and CDR2 SASEGT. The CDR3 length is 13 residues. This CDR3 is CASSPGSLYGYTF. CDR3 sequence (DNA): TGTGCCAGCAGTCCAGGGTCACTCTATGGCTACACCTTC.

This chain joins TRBV5-6 and TRBJ1-2; 7 bases are shared with TRBD1. The CDR3 has 14 residues. With 7 bases clipped from V and 0 bases from J, the junction kept 6 bases outside the gene matches. Germline V gene data show CDR1 as SGHDT and CDR2 as YYEEEE. CDR3 nucleotides: TGTGCCAGCCGGGACAGCGGAGCTAACTATGGCTACACCTTC. Its protein product is CASRDSGANYGYTF.

The chain is built from TRBV7-9 and TRBJ1-4; no firm D call. CDR3 length equals 13 residues. V was trimmed by 5 bases and J by 8 bases, leaving 12 bases between them. Germline values: CDR1 SEHNR, CDR2 FQNEAQ (reference sequence). The CDR3 DNA sequence: TGTGCCAGCAGCCCAGGCGGGGTCGAAAAACTGTTTTTT. This translates into CASSPGGVEKLFF.

In regard to this clonotype: One end of the junction varies from germline; a read error may be responsible. The J gene is TRBJ1-3, the V gene TRBV7-9; tentative D call: TRBD1 (6 bases). Germline V gives CDR1 SEHNR, CDR2 FQNEAQ (reference sequence). This CDR3 is 14 amino acids long. The CDR3 spells CASSSEVWGQQKDF. CDR3 coding DNA: TGTGCCAGCAGCTCCGAGGTATGGGGACAACAAAAGGATTTT.

J is TRBJ2-3 and V is TRBV5-5; the match to TRBD2 covers 11 bases. This CDR3 is built from 16 residues. CDR1 and CDR2 from the germline V gene are SGHKS and YYEKEE (reference sequence). Germline trimming cut 4 bases from V and 2 bases from J; bases unmatched to any gene: 6. The chain's CDR3 is CASSAGTSGPTDTQYF. The CDR3, as DNA: TGTGCCAGCAGCGCGGGGACTAGCGGACCCACAGATACGCAGTATTTT.

This clonotype has a single count. A read error is possible here, since a much larger clone lies one base away. V is TRBV27 and J is TRBJ1-6, with D uncertain. Germline V gene sequence: CDR1 MNHEY, CDR2 SMNVEV (reference sequence). This CDR3 has 13 residues. CDR3 sequence reads: CASSFGSVSHLHF. The CDR3 nucleotides read TGTGCCAGCAGTTTCGGATCGGTGTCACACCTCCACTTT.

V gene TRBV28 combines with J gene TRBJ2-7; weak D call: TRBD1 (5 bases). Trimming removed 4 bases from V and 0 bases from J, with 13 bases in between. CDR1 and CDR2 (germline): MDHEN, SYDVKM. CDR3 length: 15 amino acids. CDR3 loop: CASSSTVEPSYEQYF. In nucleotides, the CDR3 is TGTGCCAGCAGTTCGACAGTCGAACCCTCCTACGAGCAGTACTTC.

This clonotype has ten or more counts. The chain is built from TRBV6-4 and TRBJ2-2, with D unclear. The germline gives CDR1 MRHNA, CDR2 SNTAGT. Trimming took off 2 bases at V and 0 bases at J, with 1 base between the two ends. The length of the CDR3 is 13 residues. Here the CDR3 reads CASSDTNTGELFF. The CDR3 DNA reads as TGTGCCAGCAGTGACACGAACACCGGGGAGCTGTTTTTT.

This clonotype was seen more than once but under ten times. The chain employs TRBV7-9 and TRBJ1-4; 8 bases line up with TRBD1. V dropped 4 bases and J dropped 0; count of bases not matched to a gene: 4. The CDR3 is made up of 16 amino acids. Germline CDR1 reads SEHNR; CDR2 reads FQNEAQ (reference sequence). Here the CDR3 DNA reads TGTGCCAGCAGCTCTACAGGGGGGCCAACTAATGAAAAACTGTTTTTT. It specifies CASSSTGGPTNEKLFF.

This clonotype was detected only a few times. The chain joins TRBV7-9 to TRBJ2-7, with 7 bases identical to TRBD1. J gave up 4 bases and V 4 bases, and 7 bases lay outside the gene matches. CDR1 is SEHNR and CDR2 is FQNEAQ in the germline V gene (reference sequence). This CDR3 is built from 14 residues. In DNA, the CDR3 is TGTGCCAGCAGCTCCGGGACAGATCTTTACGAGCAGTACTTC. It encodes CASSSGTDLYEQYF.

This clonotype was detected ten times or more. The CDR3 nucleotides are TGTGCCAGCAGTTACTCGCCGGGAGAGCAGTTCTTC. Its translation: CASSYSPGEQFF. The V gene is TRBV6-2 or TRBV6-3, the J gene TRBJ2-1; possible D gene TRBD2, 5 bases. Germline-derived CDR1 and CDR2 are MNHEY and SVGEGT. Between the trimmed V and J ends, which lost 0 bases and 10 bases, there was a span of 7 bases. The CDR3 is 12 amino acids.

Concerning this clonotype itself: The germline gene is not matched at one end of the junction; a read error may be the cause. The V gene is TRBV6-5, the J gene TRBJ2-1, with 9 bases aligning to TRBD1. This CDR3 region has 14 residues. The germline CDR1 and CDR2 sequences are MNHEY and SVGAGI. Written as DNA, the CDR3 is TGTGCCAGCAGCCTACAGGGGGCAAGCAATAAGCAGTTCTTC. Amino acid sequence: CASSLQGASNKQFF.

The chain employs TRBV6-6 and TRBJ2-1; TRBD2 agrees at 7 bases. V dropped 0 bases and J dropped 9; count of bases not matched to a gene: 8. CDR1 and CDR2 (germline): MNHNY, SVGAGI (reference sequence). The CDR3 has 15 amino acids. The CDR3 protein is CASSYSASGHSEQFF. The CDR3 region has the DNA TGTGCCAGCAGTTACTCGGCTAGCGGTCACAGTGAGCAGTTCTTC.

This clonotype was recorded a few times. The chain uses TRBV19 and TRBJ2-7, with D uncertain. The CDR3 runs to 14 residues. Trimming pared 5 bases from V and 3 bases from J, leaving 14 bases between. Germline loops: CDR1 LNHDA, CDR2 SQIVND (reference sequence). In nucleotides, the CDR3 is TGTGCCAGTAGTCCCGGCATGAGTCTCTACGAGCAGTACTTC. It codes for CASSPGMSLYEQYF.

The chain is built from TRBV6-2 or TRBV6-3 and TRBJ2-5, with TRBD2 matching 11 bases. V gave up 2 bases and J gave up 2 bases; unmatched junction bases: 1. CDR3 length: 15 amino acids. Germline CDR1 MNHEY, CDR2 SVGEGT. The CDR3 DNA sequence: TGTGCCAGCAGTTACGGGACTAGCGGACAAGAGACCCAGTACTTC. This translates into CASSYGTSGQETQYF.

The table lists this clonotype with many counts. The chain carries TRBV6-2 or TRBV6-3 and TRBJ2-7; TRBD2 agrees at 10 bases. V dropped 6 bases and J dropped 2; count of bases not matched to a gene: 7. The CDR3 extends over 15 amino acids. The germline gives CDR1 MNHEY, CDR2 SVGEGT. CDR3 region: CASRQLAGPPYEQYF. The CDR3 DNA reads as TGTGCCAGCAGACAACTAGCGGGACCTCCCTACGAGCAGTACTTC.

This clonotype was seen a handful of times. One end of the junction varies from germline; a read error may be responsible. The gene calls are TRBV6-2 or TRBV6-3 and TRBJ1-1, with 8 bases matching TRBD1. The CDR3 consists of 14 residues. Germline lookup yields CDR1 MNHEY and CDR2 SVGEGT. This chain's CDR3 is CASSLQGARTGAFF. In DNA form, the CDR3 reads TGTGCCAGCAGCCTCCAGGGGGCGAGGACTGGAGCTTTCTTT.

Regarding this clonotype: A much larger clone lies one base from this, so it may be a read error. The chain uses TRBV20-1 and TRBJ2-7; tentatively, D is TRBD2 (6 bases). Germline CDR1 and CDR2: DFQATT and SNEGSKA (reference sequence). CDR3 length: 14 residues. V was clipped by 6 bases and J by 7 bases, with 22 bases between them. CDR3 region: CSAPKVSGVDEQYF. The CDR3 DNA follows: TGCAGTGCCCCCAAGGTGTCGGGAGTGGATGAGCAGTACTTC.

This clonotype was observed a few times. CDR3 in DNA: TGTGCCACCAGTGCCCCCGCGGGGGCGACCGGGGAGCTGTTTTTT. It translates to CATSAPAGATGELFF. The genes are TRBV24-1 and TRBJ2-2; tentatively, D is TRBD2 (7 bases). CDR3 length equals 15 residues. Trimming cost V 5 bases and J 5 bases, with 14 bases left between them. Per the germline V gene, CDR1 is KGHDR and CDR2 is SFDVKD.

About this clonotype: A read error may be the cause here, since a much bigger clone is one base away. The V gene is TRBV29-1, the J gene TRBJ2-3, with unresolved D. Trimming took 7 bases from V and 6 from J, leaving 17 bases between them. The length of the CDR3 is 13 residues. Germline V CDR1 and CDR2: SQVTM, ANQGSEA. CDR3 nucleotide sequence: TGCAGCGCCCTCGCCCAGGCCCAGGATACGCAGTATTTT. Encoded protein: CSALAQAQDTQYF.

Turning to this clonotype: It may be a read error: a sequence one base away is much more abundant. This rearrangement joins TRBV7-8 to TRBJ1-1; D is unresolved. CDR3 length: 14 amino acids. Per germline, CDR1 SGHVS and CDR2 FQNEAQ. For the CDR3, the DNA is TGTGCCAGCAGCTTGGACCTCATGAACGCTGAAGCTTTCTTT. Its protein is CASSLDLMNAEAFF.

The rearrangement links TRBV28 to TRBJ2-6, with D perhaps matching TRBD1 or TRBD2 (5 bases each). CDR1 and CDR2 from the germline V gene are MDHEN and SYDVKM. The V end lost 8 bases, the J end lost 4 bases, and 15 bases lay between the germline ends. The length of the CDR3 is 15 residues. In DNA form, the CDR3 reads TGTGCCAGCCCACAAGAGGGACGAGGGGCCAACGTCCTGACTTTC. It specifies CASPQEGRGANVLTF. Full variable domain (outside the CDR3, taken from reference TRBV28 and TRBJ2-6): DVKVTQSSRYLVKRTGEKVFLECVQDMDHENMFWYRQDPGLGLRLIYFSYDVKMKEKGDIPEGYSVSREKKERFSLILESASTNQTSMYLCASPQEGRGANVLTFGAGSRLTVL.